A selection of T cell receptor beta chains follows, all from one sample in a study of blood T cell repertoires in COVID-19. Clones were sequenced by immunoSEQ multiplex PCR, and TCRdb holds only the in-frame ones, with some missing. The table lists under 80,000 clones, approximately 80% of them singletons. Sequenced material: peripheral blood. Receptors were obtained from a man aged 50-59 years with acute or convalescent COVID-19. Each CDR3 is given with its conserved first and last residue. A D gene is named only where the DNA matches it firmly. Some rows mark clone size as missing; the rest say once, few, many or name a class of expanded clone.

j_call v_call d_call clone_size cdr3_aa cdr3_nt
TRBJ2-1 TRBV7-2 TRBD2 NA CASRPGTSPNEQFF TGTGCCAGCAGACCCGGGACTAGCCCCAATGAGCAGTTCTTC
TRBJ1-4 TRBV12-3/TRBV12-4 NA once CASSFTGEELFF TGTGCCAGCAGTTTCACGGGTGAGGAACTGTTTTTT
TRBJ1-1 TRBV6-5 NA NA CASSYHRDLRTEAFF TGTGCCAGCAGTTATCACAGGGATCTACGCACTGAAGCTTTCTTT
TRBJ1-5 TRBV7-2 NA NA CASSLAPPRGNQPQHF TGTGCCAGCAGCTTAGCCCCCCCCAGGGGCAATCAGCCCCAGCATTTT
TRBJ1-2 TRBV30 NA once CAWSSKGGFPYGYTF TGTGCCTGGAGTTCGAAAGGGGGATTCCCATATGGCTACACCTTC
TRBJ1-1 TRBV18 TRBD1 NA CASSPNRGTEAFF TGTGCCAGCTCACCAAACAGGGGGACTGAAGCTTTCTTT
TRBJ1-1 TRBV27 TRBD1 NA CASREVTGGNTEAFF TGTGCCAGCAGGGAAGTAACAGGGGGCAACACTGAAGCTTTCTTT
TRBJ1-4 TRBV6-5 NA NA CASSKQGPFNEKLFF TGTGCCAGCAGCAAACAGGGACCATTTAATGAAAAACTGTTTTTT
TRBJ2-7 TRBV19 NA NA CASSTGPGNEQYF TGTGCCAGTAGTACCGGTCCAGGGAACGAGCAGTACTTC
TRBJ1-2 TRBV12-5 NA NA CASGLGHPNYGYTF TGTGCTAGTGGTTTGGGACATCCTAACTATGGCTACACCTTC
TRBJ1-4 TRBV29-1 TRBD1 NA CSVGTGTGNEKLFF TGCAGCGTGGGAACCGGGACAGGGAATGAAAAACTGTTTTTT
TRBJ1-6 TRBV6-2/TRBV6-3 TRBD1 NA CASSRTGAGSPLHF TGTGCCAGCAGCAGGACAGGGGCAGGGTCACCCCTCCACTTT
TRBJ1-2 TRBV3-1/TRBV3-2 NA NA CASSQRALYGYTF TGTGCCAGCAGCCAAAGAGCGCTCTATGGCTACACCTTC
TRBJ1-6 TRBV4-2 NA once CASSQDAESYNSPLHF TGTGCCAGCAGCCAAGACGCAGAAAGCTATAATTCACCCCTCCACTTT
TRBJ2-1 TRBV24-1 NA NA CATSDAGPGEQFF TGTGCCACCAGTGATGCGGGGCCGGGTGAGCAGTTCTTC
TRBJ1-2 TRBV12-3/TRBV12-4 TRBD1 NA CASTQTGAYGYTF TGTGCCAGCACCCAAACAGGGGCCTATGGCTACACCTTC